This entry is about one T cell receptor (beta chain). The data were taken from a study of T cell responses to AZD1222 COVID-19 vaccine. Clones were read by immunoSEQ multiplex PCR, and TCRdb kept only the in-frame ones, dropping some. The data contain 250,000 to 300,000 clones, approximately 94% of them singletons. CDR3 length: 15 residues. The germline V and J ends were trimmed by 3 bases and 0 bases, with 11 bases remaining between them. Germline CDR1 and CDR2: SGHAT and FQNNGV. Sequenced material: peripheral blood, taken 28 days after the second AZD1222 dose. The chain links TRBV11-2 to TRBJ1-1; D possibly corresponds to TRBD1 (5 bases). The receptor was isolated from an adult who received the AZD1222 COVID-19 vaccine. The CDR3 protein is CASSFTGLMNTEAFF. The CDR3 DNA sequence: TGTGCCAGCAGCTTCACGGGGCTGATGAACACTGAAGCTTTCTTT.